This T cell receptor beta chain was recovered during a study of siplizumab effects on memory and regulatory T cells. Per sample, approximately 100,000 TCR templates were assayed. The assay was immunoSEQ multiplex PCR, and TCRdb's table has in-frame clones only and misses some. This sample has 100,000 or so clones; more than 90% occur once, and the top ten carry about 2.4%. V dropped 4 bases and J dropped 8 bases, with 20 bases sitting between them. The CDR3 covers 15 residues. Study-level points and caveats: The mean Treg-derived percentage of mappable alloreactive CD4+ clones was 60% to 80% with siplizumab compared with 25% to 30% in controls.

This clone was seen a single time. The antigen is unknown. The gene calls are TRBV7-1 and TRBJ1-2, with TRBD1 as a possible D gene (5 bases). TRBV7-1 is an ORF for which the function is uncertain. Sequenced material: CD4+ T cells sorted from blood. This TCR was sampled from a human donor in good health. Some clones in this sample may be carry-over from other donors' samples. CDR3 coding DNA: TGTGCCAGCAGCTTTACGTCCGGGGCGCGTGGAGGCTACACCTTC. Encoded protein: CASSFTSGARGGYTF.